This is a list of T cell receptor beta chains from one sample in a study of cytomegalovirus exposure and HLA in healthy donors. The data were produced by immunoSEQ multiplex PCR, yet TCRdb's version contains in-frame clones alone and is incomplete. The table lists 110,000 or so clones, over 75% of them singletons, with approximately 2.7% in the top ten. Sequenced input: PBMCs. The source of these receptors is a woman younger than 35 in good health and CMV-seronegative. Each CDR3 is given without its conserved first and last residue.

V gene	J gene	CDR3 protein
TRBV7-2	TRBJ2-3	ASSPRTGTDTQY
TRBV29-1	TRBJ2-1	SVEGLARHNEQF
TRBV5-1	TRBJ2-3	ASSLSGGSPDTQY
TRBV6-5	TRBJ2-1	ASSLQGQPRGEQF
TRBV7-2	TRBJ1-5	ASSLGSGSNQPQH
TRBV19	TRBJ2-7	ASSIGGSSYEQY
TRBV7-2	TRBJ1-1	ASSNDRMNTEAF
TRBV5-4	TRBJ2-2	ASSPEGRVNTGELF
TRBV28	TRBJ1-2	PWNRGLSGYT
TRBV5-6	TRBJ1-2	ASSSKGIIYGYT
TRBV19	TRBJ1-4	ASSSSGIPNEKLF
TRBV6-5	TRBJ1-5	ASSYREGHQPQH
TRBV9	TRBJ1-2	ASSADRNGYT
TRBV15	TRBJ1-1	ATSTGDTEAF
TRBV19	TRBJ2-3	ASKPGQDTDTQY
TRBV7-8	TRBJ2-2	ASSSTRGSTGELF
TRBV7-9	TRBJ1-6	ASSSLNSPLH
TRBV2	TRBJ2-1	ASSLGPYNEQF
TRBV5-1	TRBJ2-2	ASSPLTPGGHTGELF
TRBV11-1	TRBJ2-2	ATQTGTNTGELF
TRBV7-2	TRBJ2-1	ASSPGLAVYNEQF
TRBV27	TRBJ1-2	ATRTGANYGYT
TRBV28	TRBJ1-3	ASSQGIYSGNTIY
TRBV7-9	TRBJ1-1	ASSLGGGQGLAEAF
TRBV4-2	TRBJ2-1	ASSSGQGANNEQF
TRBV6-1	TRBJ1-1	ASATRGQGVTEAF
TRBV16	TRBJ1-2	ASTLTGSGYGYT
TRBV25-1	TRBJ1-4	ASSDPGEKLF
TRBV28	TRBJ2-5	ASSLGAGRGPETQY
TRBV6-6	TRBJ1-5	ASSNGGNQPQH
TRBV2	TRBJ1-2	ASRSNSYGYT
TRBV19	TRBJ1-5	ASNGQFGLSNQPQH
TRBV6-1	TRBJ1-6	ASSDSFRGQDPPLH